A single T cell receptor (beta chain) is shown here with its context. CDR1 is KGHSH, CDR2 LQKENI, per germline. Deletions cut 3 bases from V and 8 bases from J, with 10 bases between. CDR3 length: 12 amino acids. The table came from immunoSEQ multiplex PCR; TCRdb's copy has only in-frame clones and leaves some out. Among 150,000 to 160,000 clones, 87% were seen once, and the ten largest hold over 8%. The data stem from a study of T cell responses to AZD1222 COVID-19 vaccine. The rearrangement uses TRBV18 and TRBJ1-2; unclear D gene. The sequence was collected from an adult who received the AZD1222 COVID-19 vaccine. The input for sequencing was peripheral blood, taken 28 days after the second AZD1222 dose. The chain's CDR3 is CASSPGTEGYTF. The DNA for the CDR3 is TGTGCCAGCTCACCGGGCACGGAAGGCTACACCTTC.